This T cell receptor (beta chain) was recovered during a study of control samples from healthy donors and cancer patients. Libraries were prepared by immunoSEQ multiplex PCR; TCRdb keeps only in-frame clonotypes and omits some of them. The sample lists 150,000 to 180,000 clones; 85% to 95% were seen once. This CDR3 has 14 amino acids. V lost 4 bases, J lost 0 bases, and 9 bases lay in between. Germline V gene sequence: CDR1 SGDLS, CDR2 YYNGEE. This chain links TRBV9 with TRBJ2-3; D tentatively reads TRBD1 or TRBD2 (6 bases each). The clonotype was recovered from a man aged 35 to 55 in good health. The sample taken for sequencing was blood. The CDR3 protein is CASSRGPSTDTQYF. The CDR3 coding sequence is TGTGCCAGCAGCCGGGGGCCGAGCACAGATACGCAGTATTTT.